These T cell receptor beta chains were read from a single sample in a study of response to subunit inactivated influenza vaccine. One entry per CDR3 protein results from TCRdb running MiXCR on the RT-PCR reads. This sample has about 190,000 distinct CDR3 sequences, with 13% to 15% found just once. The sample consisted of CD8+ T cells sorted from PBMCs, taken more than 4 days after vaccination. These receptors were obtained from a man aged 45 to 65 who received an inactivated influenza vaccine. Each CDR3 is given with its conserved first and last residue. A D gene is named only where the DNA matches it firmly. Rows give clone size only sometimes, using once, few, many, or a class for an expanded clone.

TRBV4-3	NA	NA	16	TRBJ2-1	TGCGCCAGCACAGTCGGAGCCAAAAGCTCCTACAATGAGCAGTTCTTC	CASTVGAKSSYNEQFF
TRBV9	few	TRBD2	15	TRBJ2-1	TGTGCCAGCAGCGTAGCTAGCGGCTTCTACAATGAGCAGTTCTTC	CASSVASGFYNEQFF
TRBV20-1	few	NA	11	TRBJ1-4	TGCAGTGCCTCAGGTCGGGGGTCGGTGTTTTTT	CSASGRGSVFF
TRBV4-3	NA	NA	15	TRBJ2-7	TGCGCCAGCAGCCAAGAAAAGGGGATTACCTACGAGCAGTACTTC	CASSQEKGITYEQYF
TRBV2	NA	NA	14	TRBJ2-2	TGTGCCAGCAGTCCAGGAGTGAACACCGGGGAGCTGTTTTTT	CASSPGVNTGELFF
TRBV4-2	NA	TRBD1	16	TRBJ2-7	TGTGCCAGCAGCCAAGCGACAGGGCCTCTCTCCTACGAGCAGTACTTC	CASSQATGPLSYEQYF
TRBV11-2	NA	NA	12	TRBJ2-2	TGTGCCAGCAGCTTAGTGTATGGGGAGCTGTTTTTT	CASSLVYGELFF
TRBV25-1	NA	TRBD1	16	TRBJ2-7	TGTGCCAGCAGGGGGCACGACAGGGGGCTTATCTACGAGCAGTACTTC	CASRGHDRGLIYEQYF
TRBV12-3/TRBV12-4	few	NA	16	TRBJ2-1	TGTGCCAGCCGACCCGAGGCACTGAGAGTCTACAATGAGCAGTTCTTC	CASRPEALRVYNEQFF
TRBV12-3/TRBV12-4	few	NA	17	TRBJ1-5	TGTGCCAGCAGTTTAGTGGCAGCCCCCTATAGCAATCAGCCCCAGCATTTT	CASSLVAAPYSNQPQHF
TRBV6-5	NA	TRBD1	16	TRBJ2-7	TGTGCCAGCAGTTACCATTTACCGGGACAGGGTAATGAGCAGTACTTC	CASSYHLPGQGNEQYF
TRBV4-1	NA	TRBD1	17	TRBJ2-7	TGCGCCAGCAGCCATCTACCACCGGGACAGGGGGCAGGCGAGCAGTACTTC	CASSHLPPGQGAGEQYF
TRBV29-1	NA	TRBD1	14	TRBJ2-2	TGCAGCGTACGGACAGGGAGCAACACCGGGGAGCTGTTTTTT	CSVRTGSNTGELFF
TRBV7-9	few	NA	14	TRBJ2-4	TGTGCCAGCAGCTTACCTGTAGGGCAAAACATTCAGTACTTC	CASSLPVGQNIQYF
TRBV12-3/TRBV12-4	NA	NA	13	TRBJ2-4	TGTGCCAGCAGTTTTAGGGAACAAAACATTCAGTACTTC	CASSFREQNIQYF
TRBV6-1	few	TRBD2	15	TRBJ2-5	TGTGCCAGCAATCGCCTAGCGGGGGGGCAAGAGACCCAGTACTTC	CASNRLAGGQETQYF
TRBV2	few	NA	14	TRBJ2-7	TGTGCCAGCACCTTGGGACCGCGCTCCTACGAGCAGTACTTC	CASTLGPRSYEQYF
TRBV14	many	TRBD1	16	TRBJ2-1	TGTGCCAGCAGCAGTTGGGACAGGAGCTCCTACAATGAGCAGTTCTTC	CASSSWDRSSYNEQFF
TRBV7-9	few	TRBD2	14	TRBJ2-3	TGTGCCAGCAGCTTAGGGGAGGGGCCAGATACGCAGTATTTT	CASSLGEGPDTQYF
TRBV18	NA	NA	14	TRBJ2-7	TGTGCCAGCTCACCACCGTGGGCAGCCTTAGAGCAGTACTTC	CASSPPWAALEQYF
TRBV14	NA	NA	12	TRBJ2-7	TGTGCCAGCAGCCAAGGTAGCGTCGAGCAGTACTTC	CASSQGSVEQYF
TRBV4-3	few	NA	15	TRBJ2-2	TGCGCCAGCAGCCAAGGGACAGATAACACCGGGGAGCTGTTTTTT	CASSQGTDNTGELFF
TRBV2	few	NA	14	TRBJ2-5	TGTGCCAGCAGTGATCTACCCACCCAAGAGACCCAGTACTTC	CASSDLPTQETQYF